This T cell receptor beta chain is drawn from a study of Graves' ophthalmopathy and Graves' hyperthyroidism. Whole-study context: No progression to ophthalmopathy over 18 months defined stable hyperthyroidism.

Amplifying from RNA transcripts, the study obtained TCR beta CDR3 regions. HTBI primers served in a first-round RT-PCR, which a second-round multiplex PCR followed. TCRdb redid the calling of the multiplex PCR reads with MiXCR, one entry per CDR3 protein. In the table there are over a million distinct CDR3 sequences, less than 45% of which are singletons. Hyperthyroidism patients were newly diagnosed, ill under 2 months, and aged 18 to 65 years. Unmatched junction bases numbered 8, after V lost 1 base and J lost 7 bases. From germline, CDR1 is DFQATT and CDR2 SNEGSKA (reference sequence). The CDR3 spans 14 residues.

The specimen sequenced was peripheral blood or thyroid tissue (not recorded which). This TCR was recovered from an adult man with Graves' hyperthyroidism. The rearrangement links TRBV20-1 to TRBJ2-5, with 8 bases matching TRBD2. The CDR3 region is CSARVVSGMRTQYF. CDR3 coding DNA: TGCAGTGCTAGAGTGGTTAGCGGGATGAGGACCCAGTACTTC.